The 2 T cell receptor beta chains reported below all come from one sample, sequenced in a study of CD8 T cells in ankylosing spondylitis. MiXCR, run by TCRdb on the 5' RACE reads, gives a single entry per CDR3 protein. The sample holds around 120,000 distinct CDR3 sequences; roughly an eighth are singletons and the top ten take around 3%. The sample consisted of blood, either unsorted or a sorted T cell fraction (not recorded which). These TCRs come from a female donor with ankylosing spondylitis or in good health (not recorded which).

The chain links TRBV7-9 to TRBJ2-2; D is uncertain. This CDR3 has 15 residues. V was trimmed by 1 base and J by 2 bases, leaving 8 bases between them. Germline assignment: CDR1 SEHNR and CDR2 FQNEAQ (reference sequence). CDR3 loop: CASSLGSINTGELFF. The CDR3 DNA reads TGTGCCAGCAGCTTAGGGTCGATTAACACCGGGGAGCTGTTTTTT.

This clonotype has just a few counts. The chain links TRBV6-1 to TRBJ2-5; a possible D gene is TRBD1 (6 bases). V was trimmed by 2 bases and J by 7 bases, leaving 14 bases between them. The V gene's germline CDR1 is MNHNS and CDR2 SASEGT. The CDR3 runs to 14 residues. CDR3 bases: TGTGCCAGCAGTGAACCCGGAAGGGGGAGGACCCAGTACTTC. Translation: CASSEPGRGRTQYF.